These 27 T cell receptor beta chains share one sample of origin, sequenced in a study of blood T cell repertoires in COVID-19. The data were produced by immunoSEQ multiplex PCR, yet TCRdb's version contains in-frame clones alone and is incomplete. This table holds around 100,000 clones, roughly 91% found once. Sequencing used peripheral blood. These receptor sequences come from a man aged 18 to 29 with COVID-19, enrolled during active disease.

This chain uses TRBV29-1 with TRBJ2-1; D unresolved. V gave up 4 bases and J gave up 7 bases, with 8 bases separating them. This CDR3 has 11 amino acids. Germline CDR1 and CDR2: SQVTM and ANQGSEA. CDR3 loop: CSVGTQNEQFF. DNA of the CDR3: TGCAGCGTTGGAACACAGAATGAGCAGTTCTTC.

This CDR3 reads CASSHTGNEQFF. CDR3 sequence (DNA): TGTGCCAGCAGCCATACGGGGAATGAGCAGTTCTTC. The J gene is TRBJ2-1, the V gene TRBV4-2, with D possibly TRBD2 on 5 matching bases. Between the trimmed V and J ends, which lost 3 bases and 7 bases, there was a span of 7 bases. This CDR3 has 12 residues. Per germline, CDR1 LGHNA and CDR2 YNFKEQ.

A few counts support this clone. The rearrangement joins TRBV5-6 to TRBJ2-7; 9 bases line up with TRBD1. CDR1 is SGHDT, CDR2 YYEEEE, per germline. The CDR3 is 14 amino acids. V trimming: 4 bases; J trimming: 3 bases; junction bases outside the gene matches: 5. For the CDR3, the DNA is TGTGCCAGCAGCCTCGGACAGGGGAACTACGAGCAGTACTTC. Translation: CASSLGQGNYEQYF.

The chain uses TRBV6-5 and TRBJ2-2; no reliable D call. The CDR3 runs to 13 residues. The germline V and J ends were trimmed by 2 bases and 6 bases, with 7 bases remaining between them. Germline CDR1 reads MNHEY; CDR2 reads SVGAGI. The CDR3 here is CASSYGEAGELFF. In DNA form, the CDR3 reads TGTGCCAGCAGTTACGGTGAGGCCGGGGAGCTGTTTTTT.

The CDR3 DNA follows: TGTGCCAGCAGTTACCTCGGGCAGGGCGAAGAAAAACTGTTTTTT. This translates into CASSYLGQGEEKLFF. The chain couples TRBV6-5 to TRBJ1-4; TRBD1 is a possible D gene (5 bases). Germline CDR1 is MNHEY and CDR2 is SVGAGI. CDR3 size: 15 residues. Trimming stripped 2 bases from V and 8 bases from J, with 15 bases between.

CDR3 bases: TGTGCCAGCAGCGCCGAACCGGGGGTCACCTACGAGCAGTACTTC. Translating it yields CASSAEPGVTYEQYF. The gene calls are TRBV9 and TRBJ2-7; TRBD2 is a possible D gene (6 bases). Germline values: CDR1 SGDLS, CDR2 YYNGEE. The CDR3 sequence is 15 residues long. V was trimmed by 3 bases and J by 2 bases, leaving 15 bases between them. Using reference TRBV9 and TRBJ2-7 for the parts outside the CDR3, the full variable domain is DSGVTQTPKHLITATGQRVTLRCSPRSGDLSVYWYQQSLDQGLQFLIQYYNGEERAKGNILERFSAQQFPDLHSELNLSSLELGDSALYFCASSAEPGVTYEQYFGPGTRLTVT.

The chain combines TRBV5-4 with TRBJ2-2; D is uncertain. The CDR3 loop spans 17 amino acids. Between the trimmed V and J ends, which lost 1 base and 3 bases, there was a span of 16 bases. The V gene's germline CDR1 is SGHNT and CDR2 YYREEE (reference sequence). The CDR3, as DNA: TGTGCCAGCAGCTTGTTGACCCCCGCGGTTTACACCGGGGAGCTGTTTTTT. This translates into CASSLLTPAVYTGELFF.

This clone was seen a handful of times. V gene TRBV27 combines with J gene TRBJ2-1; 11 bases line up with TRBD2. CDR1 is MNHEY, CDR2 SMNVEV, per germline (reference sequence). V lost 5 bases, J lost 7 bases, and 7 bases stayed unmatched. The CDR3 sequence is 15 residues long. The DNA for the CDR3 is TGTGCCAGCAGTATTATAGCGGGAGGGTTGAATGAGCAGTTCTTC. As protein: CASSIIAGGLNEQFF.

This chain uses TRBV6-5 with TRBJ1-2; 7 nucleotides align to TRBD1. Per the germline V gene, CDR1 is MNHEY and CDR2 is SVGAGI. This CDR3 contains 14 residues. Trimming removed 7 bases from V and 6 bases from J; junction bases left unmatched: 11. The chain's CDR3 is CASTTLQGSHGYTF. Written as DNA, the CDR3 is TGTGCCAGCACCACACTACAGGGGTCGCATGGCTACACCTTC.

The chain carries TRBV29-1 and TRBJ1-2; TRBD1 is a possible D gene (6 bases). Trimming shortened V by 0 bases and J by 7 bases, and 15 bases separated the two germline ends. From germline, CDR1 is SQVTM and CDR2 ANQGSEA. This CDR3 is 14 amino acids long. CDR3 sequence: CSVEEPDRTGGYTF. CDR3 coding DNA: TGCAGCGTTGAAGAACCCGACAGGACGGGTGGCTACACCTTC.

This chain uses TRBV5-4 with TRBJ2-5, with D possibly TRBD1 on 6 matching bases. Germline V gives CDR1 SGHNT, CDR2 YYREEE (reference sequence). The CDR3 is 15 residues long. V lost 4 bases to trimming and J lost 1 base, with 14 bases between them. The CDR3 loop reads CASSQPGDLQETQYF. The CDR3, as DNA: TGTGCCAGCAGCCAGCCAGGGGACCTCCAAGAGACCCAGTACTTC. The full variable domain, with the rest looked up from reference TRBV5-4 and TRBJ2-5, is ETGVTQSPTHLIKTRGQQVTLRCSSQSGHNTVSWYQQALGQGPQFIFQYYREEENGRGNFPPRFSGLQFPNYSSELNVNALELDDSALYLCASSQPGDLQETQYFGPGTRLLVL.

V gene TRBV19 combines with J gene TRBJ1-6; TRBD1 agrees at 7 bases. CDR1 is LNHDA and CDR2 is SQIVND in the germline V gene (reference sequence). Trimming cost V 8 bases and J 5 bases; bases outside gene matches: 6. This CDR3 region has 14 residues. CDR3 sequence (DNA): TGTGCCAGTGCAACCGGGACAGATAATTCACCCCTCCACTTT. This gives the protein CASATGTDNSPLHF.

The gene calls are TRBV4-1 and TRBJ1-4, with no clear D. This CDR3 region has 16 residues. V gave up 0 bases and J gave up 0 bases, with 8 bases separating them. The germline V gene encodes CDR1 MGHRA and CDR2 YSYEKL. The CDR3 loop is CASSQDTRATNEKLFF. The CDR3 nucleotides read TGCGCCAGCAGCCAAGACACGCGAGCAACTAATGAAAAACTGTTTTTT.

CDR3 DNA sequence: TGTGCCAGCAGCATGTCTCGGACAGGGAGAGGGGATGGCTACACCTTC. Translated: CASSMSRTGRGDGYTF. This sequence joins TRBV7-9 and TRBJ1-2, with 8 nucleotides matching TRBD1. Germline CDR1 and CDR2: SEHNR and FQNEAQ (reference sequence). J was trimmed by 6 bases and V by 5 bases; bases with no gene match: 14. The CDR3 totals 16 residues.

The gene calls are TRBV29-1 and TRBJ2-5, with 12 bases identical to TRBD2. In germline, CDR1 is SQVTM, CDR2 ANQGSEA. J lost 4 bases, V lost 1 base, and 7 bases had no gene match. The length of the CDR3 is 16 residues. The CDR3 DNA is TGCAGCGTTGAAGGCCTAGCGGGAGGGCCGGGAGAGACCCAGTACTTC. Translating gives CSVEGLAGGPGETQYF.

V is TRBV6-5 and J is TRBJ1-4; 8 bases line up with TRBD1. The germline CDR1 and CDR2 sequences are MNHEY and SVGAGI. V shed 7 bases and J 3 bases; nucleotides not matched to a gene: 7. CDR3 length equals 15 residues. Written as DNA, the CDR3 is TGTGCCAGCAAAGTCTGGACAGGGCCTAATGAAAAACTGTTTTTT. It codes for CASKVWTGPNEKLFF.

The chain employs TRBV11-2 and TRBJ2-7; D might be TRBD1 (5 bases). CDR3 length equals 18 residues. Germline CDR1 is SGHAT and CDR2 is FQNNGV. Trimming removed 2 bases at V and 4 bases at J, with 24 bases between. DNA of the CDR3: TGTGCCAGCAGCTTATCCGACAGTTTTAGGCAGATACGTTACGAGCAGTACTTC. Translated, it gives CASSLSDSFRQIRYEQYF.

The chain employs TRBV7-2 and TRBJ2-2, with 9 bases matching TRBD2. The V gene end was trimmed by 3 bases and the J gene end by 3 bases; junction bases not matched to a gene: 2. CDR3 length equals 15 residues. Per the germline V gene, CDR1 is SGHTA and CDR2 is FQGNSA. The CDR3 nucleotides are TGTGCCAGCAGCTTGACTAGCGGCTACACCGGGGAGCTGTTTTTT. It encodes CASSLTSGYTGELFF.

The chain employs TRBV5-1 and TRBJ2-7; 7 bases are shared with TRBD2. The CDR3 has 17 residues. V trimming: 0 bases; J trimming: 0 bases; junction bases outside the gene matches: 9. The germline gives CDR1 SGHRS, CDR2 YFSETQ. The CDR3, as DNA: TGCGCCAGCAGCTTGGGACGGCTAGCGGACGCCTCCTACGAGCAGTACTTC. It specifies CASSLGRLADASYEQYF.

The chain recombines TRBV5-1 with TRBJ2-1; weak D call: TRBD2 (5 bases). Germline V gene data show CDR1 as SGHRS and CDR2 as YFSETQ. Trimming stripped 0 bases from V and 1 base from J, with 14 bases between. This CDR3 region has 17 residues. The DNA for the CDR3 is TGCGCCAGCAGCTTGGTGACTACAGCGAGGTCCTACAATGAGCAGTTCTTC. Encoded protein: CASSLVTTARSYNEQFF.

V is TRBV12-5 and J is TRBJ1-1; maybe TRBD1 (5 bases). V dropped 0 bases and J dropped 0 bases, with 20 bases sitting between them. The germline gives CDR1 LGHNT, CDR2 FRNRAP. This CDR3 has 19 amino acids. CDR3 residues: CASGLVLGQLRTMNTEAFF. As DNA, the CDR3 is TGTGCTAGTGGTTTGGTATTGGGGCAGTTAAGGACCATGAACACTGAAGCTTTCTTT.

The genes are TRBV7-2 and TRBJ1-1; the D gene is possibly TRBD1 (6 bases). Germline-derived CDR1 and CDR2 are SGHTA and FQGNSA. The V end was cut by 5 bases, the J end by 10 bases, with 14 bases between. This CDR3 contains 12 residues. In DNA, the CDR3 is TGTGCCAGCAGCCGCGACAGGAACGGAGCTTTCTTT. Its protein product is CASSRDRNGAFF.

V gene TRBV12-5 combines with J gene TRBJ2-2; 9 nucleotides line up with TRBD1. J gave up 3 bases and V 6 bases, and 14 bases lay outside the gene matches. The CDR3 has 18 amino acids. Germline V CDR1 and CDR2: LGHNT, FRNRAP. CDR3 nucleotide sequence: TGTGCTAGTGGCTTACAAACGGGACAGGGCATGGACACCGGGGAGCTGTTTTTT. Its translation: CASGLQTGQGMDTGELFF.

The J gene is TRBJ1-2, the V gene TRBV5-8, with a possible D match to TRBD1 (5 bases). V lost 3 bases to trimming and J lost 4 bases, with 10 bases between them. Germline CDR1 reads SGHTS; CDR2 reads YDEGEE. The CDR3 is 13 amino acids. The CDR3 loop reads CASSSGGGYGYTF. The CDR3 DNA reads TGTGCCAGCAGCTCGGGGGGTGGCTATGGCTACACCTTC.

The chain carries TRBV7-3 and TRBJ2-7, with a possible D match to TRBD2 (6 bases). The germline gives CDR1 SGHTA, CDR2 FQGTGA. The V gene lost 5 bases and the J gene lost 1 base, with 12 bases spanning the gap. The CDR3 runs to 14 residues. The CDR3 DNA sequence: TGTGCCAGCAGCCCCGGGAGCGGTTCCTACGAGCAGTACTTC. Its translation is CASSPGSGSYEQYF.

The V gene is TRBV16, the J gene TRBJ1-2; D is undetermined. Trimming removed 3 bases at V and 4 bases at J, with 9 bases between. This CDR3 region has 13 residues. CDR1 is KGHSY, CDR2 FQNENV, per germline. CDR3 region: CASSQTAVYGYTF. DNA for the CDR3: TGTGCCAGCAGCCAGACGGCGGTCTATGGCTACACCTTC.

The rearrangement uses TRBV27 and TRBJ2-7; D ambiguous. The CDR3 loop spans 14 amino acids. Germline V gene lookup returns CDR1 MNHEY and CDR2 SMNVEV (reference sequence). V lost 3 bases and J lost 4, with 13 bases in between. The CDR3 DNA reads TGTGCCAGCAGTTTGGGCCCAAAAGGATACGAGCAGTACTTC. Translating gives CASSLGPKGYEQYF.